The 10 T cell receptor beta chains below all came from one sample that was sequenced in a study of T cell repertoires in cytomegalovirus infection. For these receptors, no antigen is known. TCRdb ran MiXCR on the reads and lists one entry per CDR3 protein. The sample yields around 360,000 distinct CDR3 sequences, about 35% seen once. The starting material was cultured PBMCs, obtained from culture after CMV antigen stimulation. All receptors derive from a human donor in good health (CMV status not recorded). Some clones in this sample may be carry-over from other donors' samples.

This clonotype showed up just once. The chain links TRBV27 to TRBJ2-1; D may be TRBD1 (5 bases). The CDR3 covers 13 residues. Germline CDR1 and CDR2: MNHEY and SMNVEV (reference sequence). With 7 bases removed from V and 8 bases from J, the gap between germline ends came to 15 bases. The CDR3 here is CASISRGMDEQFF. CDR3 nucleotide sequence: TGTGCCAGCATTTCTAGGGGTATGGATGAGCAGTTCTTC.

This clonotype was detected once. This rearrangement joins TRBV19 to TRBJ2-3, with D unresolved. Germline V gene lookup returns CDR1 LNHDA and CDR2 SQIVND (reference sequence). The CDR3 has 15 amino acids. The germline V and J ends were trimmed by 9 bases and 0 bases, with 16 bases remaining between them. CDR3 residues: CASRGLTPSTDTQYF. CDR3 DNA: TGTGCCAGCCGAGGCCTAACCCCTAGCACAGATACGCAGTATTTT.

V gene TRBV19 combines with J gene TRBJ1-1, with unresolved D. The CDR3 spans 13 residues. The V gene lost 5 bases and the J gene lost 0 bases, with 7 bases spanning the gap. Per the germline V gene, CDR1 is LNHDA and CDR2 is SQIVND (reference sequence). In DNA, the CDR3 is TGTGCCAGTAGTCCCGTGTTGAACACTGAAGCTTTCTTT. Residues: CASSPVLNTEAFF.

This clonotype occurred once. The chain has TRBV28 and TRBJ1-1; possible D gene TRBD1, 5 bases. The V and J ends lost 2 bases and 0 bases respectively, with 19 bases between them. Germline-derived CDR1 and CDR2 are MDHEN and SYDVKM. This CDR3 is 18 amino acids long. CDR3: CASSLVGGVDLVNTEAFF. In nucleotides, the CDR3 is TGTGCCAGCAGTTTAGTGGGAGGGGTTGATTTAGTGAACACTGAAGCTTTCTTT.

V is TRBV4-2 and J is TRBJ2-7; 10 bases are a match to TRBD2. Germline assignment: CDR1 LGHNA and CDR2 YNFKEQ. The CDR3 covers 18 residues. The V segment lost 1 base and the J segment 2 bases; nucleotides outside the gene matches: 11. The CDR3 sequence is CASSQVPAGGPDAYEQYF. CDR3 DNA: TGTGCCAGCAGCCAAGTTCCAGCGGGAGGGCCGGACGCCTACGAGCAGTACTTC.

The rearrangement joins TRBV6-2 or TRBV6-3 to TRBJ2-3, with D uncertain. Germline V gene lookup returns CDR1 MNHEY and CDR2 SVGEGT. The ends were cut back, 6 bases at V and 0 bases at J, with 13 bases in the middle. The CDR3 has 15 residues. Here the CDR3 reads CASSPHMESTDTQYF. The CDR3 DNA is TGTGCCAGCAGCCCGCACATGGAGAGCACAGATACGCAGTATTTT.

The CDR3 sequence: CASSVDEGPRGYTF. CDR3 coding DNA: TGTGCCAGCAGCGTAGATGAAGGGCCTCGTGGCTACACCTTC. The rearrangement links TRBV9 to TRBJ1-2; D gene uncertain. V lost 0 bases and J 7 bases, leaving 13 bases between the germline ends. The germline CDR1 and CDR2 sequences are SGDLS and YYNGEE. CDR3 length: 14 residues. The entire variable domain, with the rest obtained from reference TRBV9 and TRBJ1-2, is as follows: DSGVTQTPKHLITATGQRVTLRCSPRSGDLSVYWYQQSLDQGLQFLIQYYNGEERAKGNILERFSAQQFPDLHSELNLSSLELGDSALYFCASSVDEGPRGYTFGSGTRLTVV.

This clonotype was picked up a small number of times. The chain is built from TRBV4-3 and TRBJ2-1; 7 nucleotides agree with TRBD1. The CDR3 sequence is 13 residues long. Trimming took 4 bases from V and 10 from J; bases not matched to a gene: 7. CDR1 LGHNA and CDR2 YSLEER come from the germline V gene. CDR3 coding DNA: TGCGCCAGCAGCCGCGACAGGGAAGTGGAGCAGTTCTTC. Translating it yields CASSRDREVEQFF.

V is TRBV6-1 and J is TRBJ2-1, with a weak D call TRBD2 (6 bases). The germline CDR1 and CDR2 sequences are MNHNS and SASEGT. Deletions cut 10 bases from V and 7 bases from J, with 20 bases between. This CDR3 spans 14 amino acids. CDR3 protein: CATTPGLGQNEQFF. The CDR3 nucleotides are TGTGCCACTACGCCGGGACTCGGGCAAAATGAGCAGTTCTTC.

CDR3 sequence (DNA): TGTGCCAGCAGTTATTTGACTAGCGGTCCGTACAATGAGCAGTTCTTC. The encoded protein is CASSYLTSGPYNEQFF. V gene TRBV6-6 combines with J gene TRBJ2-1; 9 bases are shared with TRBD2. The CDR3 sequence is 16 residues long. The germline gives CDR1 MNHNY, CDR2 SVGAGI (reference sequence). V trimming: 3 bases; J trimming: 4 bases; junction bases outside the gene matches: 7.